One sample yielded the 7 T cell receptor beta chains listed below, sequenced in a study of T cells in Graves' hyperthyroidism and ophthalmopathy. Amplification of TCR beta CDR3 regions was performed using RNA transcripts as template. HTBI primers were used for first-round RT-PCR of the TCR CDR3. TCRdb re-analysed the multiplex PCR reads in MiXCR, keeping a single row per CDR3 protein. Seen here are hundreds of thousands of distinct CDR3 sequences, over 35% observed once, and the top ten hold roughly 30%. The sample consisted of blood. Source of these receptors: a woman in her 40s with Graves' hyperthyroidism.

The CDR3 spells CASGLVLRDRVDTGELFF. DNA for the CDR3: TGTGCTAGTGGTTTGGTACTGCGGGACAGGGTGGACACCGGGGAGCTGTTTTTT. The rearrangement joins TRBV12-5 to TRBJ2-2, with 9 bases matching TRBD1. The V gene's germline CDR1 is LGHNT and CDR2 FRNRAP. The CDR3 has 18 amino acids. J lost 3 bases, V lost 0 bases, and 8 bases had no gene match. The complete variable domain, with remaining parts taken from reference TRBV12-5 and TRBJ2-2, reads DARVTQTPRHKVTEMGQEVTMRCQPILGHNTVFWYRQTMMQGLELLAYFRNRAPLDDSGMPKDRFSAEMPDATLATLKIQPSEPRDSAVYFCASGLVLRDRVDTGELFFGEGSRLTVL.

This clonotype was detected ten times or more. The chain carries TRBV20-1 and TRBJ2-7; TRBD1 agrees at 9 bases. Germline assignment: CDR1 DFQATT and CDR2 SNEGSKA (reference sequence). The V segment lost 6 bases and the J segment 6 bases; nucleotides outside the gene matches: 9. This CDR3 has 13 residues. CDR3 region: CSASAQDRGEQYF. Written as DNA, the CDR3 is TGCAGTGCGTCGGCACAGGACAGGGGCGAGCAGTACTTC.

In its sample, this clonotype was seen a few times. At one end, the junction sequence differs from germline, possibly due to a read error. The chain carries TRBV10-3 and TRBJ1-1, with TRBD1 identical over 7 bases. The V gene's germline CDR1 is ENHRY and CDR2 SYGVKD. CDR3 length: 15 residues. The CDR3 protein is CASSYAGQGDTEAFF. CDR3 nucleotides: TGTGCCAGCAGTTACGCAGGGCAGGGGGACACTGAAGCTTTCTTT.

This clonotype was observed a few times. CDR3 DNA: TGCAGCGTTGAAGAGCTTTCTTATGGCTACACCTTC. Translating it yields CSVEELSYGYTF. J is TRBJ1-2 and V is TRBV29-1; D is undetermined. V was shortened by 0 bases and J by 5 bases, with 7 bases between the two germline ends. Germline V CDR1 and CDR2: SQVTM, ANQGSEA. The CDR3 is 12 amino acids.

This clonotype was counted many times. V and J are TRBV7-6 and TRBJ2-7, with D possibly being TRBD2 (5 bases). V was trimmed by 0 bases and J by 2 bases, leaving 8 bases between them. Germline V gene data show CDR1 as SGHVS and CDR2 as FNYEAQ. The CDR3 is made up of 14 amino acids. Here the CDR3 reads CASSLAPGTYEQYF. In DNA, the CDR3 is TGTGCCAGCAGCTTAGCGCCGGGGACCTACGAGCAGTACTTC.

The rearrangement joins TRBV28 to TRBJ2-7, with 11 bases fitting TRBD2. V was clipped by 5 bases and J by 1 base; unmatched bases: 10. Germline V gene sequence: CDR1 MDHEN, CDR2 SYDVKM. CDR3 size: 17 residues. The CDR3 loop reads CASSPPPLAGGSYEQYF. The DNA for the CDR3 is TGTGCCAGCAGTCCTCCCCCGTTAGCGGGAGGGTCCTACGAGCAGTACTTC.

This chain uses TRBV28 with TRBJ1-2; a possible D gene is TRBD1 (5 bases). The V end was cut by 10 bases, the J end by 4 bases, with 25 bases between. Germline assignment: CDR1 MDHEN and CDR2 SYDVKM. The CDR3 extends over 16 amino acids. This CDR3 reads CATLLTGTHGTYGYTF. The DNA for the CDR3 is TGTGCCACCTTACTCACCGGGACCCACGGCACCTATGGCTACACCTTC.